These 9 T cell receptor beta chains were sequenced from one sample in a study of blood T cells in healthy people across ages. A sample-barcoded 5' primer and a J-beta primer mix were used in a second PCR of roughly 7 to 11 cycles. MiXCR, applied by TCRdb to the 5' RACE reads, yields one record per CDR3 protein. The sample holds about 640,000 distinct CDR3 sequences, 25% to 35% seen once. The sample taken for sequencing was blood. These receptors all come from a woman of 80 years or more in good health.

In this sample, this clonotype turned up a few times. Possible read error: a much larger clone is one base away. The chain has TRBV5-1 and TRBJ2-1; D ambiguous. CDR3 length: 12 amino acids. CDR1 SGHRS and CDR2 YFSETQ come from the germline V gene. The CDR3 bases are TGCGCCAACAGCTTGGCCCCCAATGAGCAGTTCTTC. This codes for CANSLAPNEQFF.

The rearrangement joins TRBV5-1 to TRBJ2-7, with 12 bases fitting TRBD2. Trimming took 5 bases from V and 5 from J; bases not matched to a gene: 11. Germline V gene data show CDR1 as SGHRS and CDR2 as YFSETQ. The CDR3 is 16 amino acids. CDR3 protein: CASSSLAGGQSNEQYF. The CDR3 nucleotides read TGCGCCAGCAGTTCCCTAGCGGGGGGGCAATCTAACGAGCAGTACTTC.

This clonotype was observed at least ten times. V usage is TRBV11-2 and J usage is TRBJ2-1, with 12 bases identical to TRBD2. There are 16 residues in the CDR3. The ends lost 8 bases at V and 1 base at J; junction bases unmatched: 6. Per germline, CDR1 SGHAT and CDR2 FQNNGV. CDR3 in DNA: TGTGCCAGCGTACTGACTAGCGGGGGATCCTACAATGAGCAGTTCTTC. Protein sequence: CASVLTSGGSYNEQFF.

The gene calls are TRBV21-1 and TRBJ2-7; the DNA was not compared with TRBD2, the D call given in the table. TRBJ2-5 matches the DNA end more closely, so the J call is doubtful. TRBV21-1 is a known pseudogene. CDR3 length equals 17 residues. CDR3 sequence reads: CASSKCSVTSGRETQYF. CDR3 coding DNA: TGTGCCAGCAGCAAATGTTCGGTGACTAGCGGGAGGGAGACCCAGTACTTC.

This clonotype was detected ten times or more. This chain links TRBV15 with TRBJ2-3, with D possibly TRBD2 on 6 matching bases. Germline lookup yields CDR1 LNHNV and CDR2 YYDKDF (reference sequence). Trimming cost V 4 bases and J 2 bases, with 16 bases left between them. This CDR3 has 16 residues. The CDR3 here is CATSTNSGGITDTQYF. As DNA, the CDR3 is TGTGCCACCAGCACTAACTCCGGGGGTATCACAGATACGCAGTATTTT.

The chain uses TRBV5-1 and TRBJ2-5, with TRBD1 matching over 9 bases. The J call is doubtful: the DNA matches TRBJ2-7 better. Germline V gene sequence: CDR1 SGHRS, CDR2 YFSETQ. CDR3 length: 16 amino acids. As DNA, the CDR3 is TGCGCCAGCAAACTAGATCCGGGACAGGGACCCTACGAGCAGTACTTC. Protein product: CASKLDPGQGPYEQYF.

This clonotype was counted many times. This chain connects TRBV20-1 to TRBJ1-5; TRBD1 is a possible D gene (5 bases). There are 13 residues in the CDR3. The V and J ends lost 5 bases and 4 bases respectively, with 12 bases between them. Looked up from germline, CDR1 is DFQATT and CDR2 is SNEGSKA (reference sequence). CDR3 sequence (DNA): TGCAGTGCTCTCGGCAGACAGAATCAGCCCCAGCATTTT. Its protein is CSALGRQNQPQHF.

This clonotype appeared many times. V usage is TRBV20-1 and J usage is TRBJ2-3; a possible D gene is TRBD2 (6 bases). In germline, CDR1 is DFQATT, CDR2 SNEGSKA (reference sequence). V lost 3 bases and J lost 1, with 14 bases in between. This CDR3 has 15 residues. CDR3 amino acids: CSASGGLSRTDTQYF. The CDR3 bases are TGCAGTGCTAGCGGAGGGCTGTCACGCACAGATACGCAGTATTTT.

There are many counts of this clonotype. V is TRBV7-3 and J is TRBJ2-7; D remains ambiguous. Trimming removed 5 bases from V and 3 bases from J, with 11 bases in between. The CDR3 contains 13 residues. Looked up from germline, CDR1 is SGHTA and CDR2 is FQGTGA. As DNA, the CDR3 is TGTGCCAGCAGCGTGGGTCCCAACTACGAGCAGTACTTC. Its translation: CASSVGPNYEQYF.